The rows below give T cell receptor beta chains drawn from one sample of a study of T cell repertoires in cytomegalovirus infection. TCRdb re-called the reads through MiXCR, storing one row per CDR3 protein. This table has 500,000 to 600,000 distinct CDR3 sequences, approximately 16% appearing once. The sequencing input was CD8+ T cells from PBMCs. The receptors stem from a human donor in good health (CMV status not recorded). Some clones in this sample may be carry-over from other donors' samples. The CDR3 runs from the conserved cysteine through the conserved F or W. A D gene is named only where the DNA matches it firmly. Size tells how often a clone was seen (once, few, many) or the class of an expanded clone, and some rows leave it out.

v_call	d_call	cdr3_length	clone_size	j_call	cdr3_nt	cdr3_aa
TRBV12-3/TRBV12-4	TRBD1	12	NA	TRBJ1-1	TGTGCCAGTCAGACAGGGGGCACTGAAGCTTTCTTT	CASQTGGTEAFF
TRBV2	NA	13	NA	TRBJ1-6	TGTGCCAGCAGTGAACTAATAATGGAGGTCCTCCACTTT	CASSELIMEVLHF
TRBV3-1	NA	15	NA	TRBJ2-3	TGTGCCAGCAGCCACATCTACTTCGACACAGATACGCAGTATTTT	CASSHIYFDTDTQYF
TRBV7-3	NA	15	few	TRBJ2-6	TGTGCCAGCAGCTTAGGACCCGCGCGGGCCAACGTCCTGACTTTC	CASSLGPARANVLTF
TRBV6-2/TRBV6-3	TRBD2	12	few	TRBJ2-7	TGTGCCAGCACCTCCAAGCGGGGAGAGCAGTACTTC	CASTSKRGEQYF
TRBV27	NA	15	NA	TRBJ1-1	TGTGCCAGCAGTCCAGGAGGGGGGGTTAACACTGAAGCTTTCTTT	CASSPGGGVNTEAFF
TRBV19	TRBD1	15	few	TRBJ1-4	TGTGCCAGTAGTACCACAGGGGCAACTAATGAAAAACTGTTTTTT	CASSTTGATNEKLFF
TRBV6-1	NA	16	many	TRBJ2-7	TGTGCCAGCAGTGAAAAGGGATACCCATACTCCTACGAGCAGTACTTC	CASSEKGYPYSYEQYF
TRBV4-1	TRBD1	15	many	TRBJ1-2	TGCGCCAGCAGCCAGTCAGGGACAGGGGCTTATGGCTACACCTTC	CASSQSGTGAYGYTF
TRBV7-9	TRBD2	16	few	TRBJ2-7	TGTGCCAGCAGCCCTGCTAGCGGGGGGGAAACCTACGAGCAGTACTTC	CASSPASGGETYEQYF
TRBV2	TRBD2	15	many	TRBJ2-1	TGTGCCAGCAGTGAACGGCGGGGGGATTTTAATGAGCAGTTCTTC	CASSERRGDFNEQFF
TRBV28	NA	13	few	TRBJ1-2	TGTGCCAGCAGGTCGACAGAGGACTATGGCTACACCTTC	CASRSTEDYGYTF
TRBV4-2	NA	15	many	TRBJ2-7	TGTGCCAGCAGCCAAGGCGGGGTTGACTCCTACGAGCAGTACTTC	CASSQGGVDSYEQYF
TRBV19	NA	13	NA	TRBJ2-7	TGTGCCAGTAGCAGCAGCTTTCCCTACGAGCAGTACTTC	CASSSSFPYEQYF
TRBV28	TRBD1	15	few	TRBJ1-1	TGTGCCAGCACCCTCAGGGGGGTCCGACGGGGTGAAGCTTTCTTT	CASTLRGVRRGEAFF
TRBV19	NA	15	many	TRBJ1-5	TGTGCCAGTAGTTTACAGGGTAATAGCAATCAGCCCCAGCATTTT	CASSLQGNSNQPQHF
TRBV27	TRBD1	15	many	TRBJ1-5	TGTGCCAGCAGTTTAGGGGCAGGGGGAGGTCAGCCCCAGCATTTT	CASSLGAGGGQPQHF
TRBV28	NA	14	many	TRBJ2-5	TGTGCCAGCAGTGCGACGCTCGGAGGGGAGACCCAGTACTTC	CASSATLGGETQYF
TRBV27	TRBD1	14	NA	TRBJ2-7	TGTGCCAGCAGAATAACGGGACAGGGGAACGAGCAGTACTTC	CASRITGQGNEQYF
TRBV20-1	NA	11	many	TRBJ1-1	TGCAGTGTACTGGAGAACACTGAAGCTTTCTTT	CSVLENTEAFF
TRBV7-9	TRBD1	14	many	TRBJ1-1	TGTGCCAGCAGTTCACCAGGGACAGGGGTTGAAGCTTTCTTT	CASSSPGTGVEAFF
TRBV12-3/TRBV12-4	TRBD2	16	many	TRBJ2-4	TGTGCCAGCAGTTTACCCCGCGGCCTAGCGGGAAACATTCAGTACTTC	CASSLPRGLAGNIQYF
TRBV12-3/TRBV12-4	TRBD2	15	many	TRBJ2-1	TGTGCCAGCACCCCGGCTAGCGGGTCATACAATGAGCAGTTCTTC	CASTPASGSYNEQFF
TRBV11-2	NA	15	few	TRBJ1-2	TGTGCCAGCAGCTTAGCCGCAGGGGAGGGCTATGGCTACACCTTC	CASSLAAGEGYGYTF
TRBV7-9	TRBD2	15	many	TRBJ2-7	TGTGCCAGCAGCTTGGGCCGGGAGGGAATCAACGAGCAGTACTTC	CASSLGREGINEQYF
TRBV7-3	TRBD2	15	few	TRBJ2-7	TGTGCCAGCAGCTTAAATGGGGGGGAACCCTACGAGCAGTACTTC	CASSLNGGEPYEQYF
TRBV10-3	NA	15	many	TRBJ2-6	TGTGCCATCAACCCGACGGACTCTGGGGCCAACGTCCTGACTTTC	CAINPTDSGANVLTF
TRBV11-3	NA	15	NA	TRBJ2-7	TGTGCCAGCAGCTTAGAGGCTAGCATGGTGGACGAGCAGTACTTC	CASSLEASMVDEQYF
TRBV12-3/TRBV12-4	TRBD2	15	many	TRBJ2-4	TGTGCCAGCAGTATAGCGGGAGGGGCGCAAAACATTCAGTACTTC	CASSIAGGAQNIQYF
TRBV6-1	TRBD1	12	once	TRBJ2-5	TGTGACACAAACAGGGGGCAGGAGACCCAGTACTTC	CDTNRGQETQYF
TRBV9	NA	14	few	TRBJ1-4	TGTGCCAGCAGCGGGGGAGGCCTAAATGAAAAACTGTTTTTT	CASSGGGLNEKLFF
TRBV28	NA	15	many	TRBJ1-1	TGTGCCAGCAGTTTATGGTGGCAAGGTAACACTGAAGCTTTCTTT	CASSLWWQGNTEAFF
TRBV7-9	NA	14	many	TRBJ2-1	TGTGCCAGCAGCCCCCCAAGCTCCTACAATGAGCAGTTCTTC	CASSPPSSYNEQFF
TRBV12-3/TRBV12-4	NA	15	many	TRBJ2-5	TGTGCCAGCAGTTTAGCAAGCGCAGCCGAAGAGACCCAGTACTTC	CASSLASAAEETQYF
TRBV7-2	NA	14	many	TRBJ1-3	TGTGCCAGCAGCTTATCTGCCTCTGGAAACACCATATATTTT	CASSLSASGNTIYF
TRBV7-9	NA	14	many	TRBJ2-7	TGTGCCAGCAGCTTAGGAAATAAGTCCTACGAGCAGTACTTC	CASSLGNKSYEQYF
TRBV19	NA	16	NA	TRBJ1-5	TGTGCCAGTAGTGGGGACCGTGTTAATAGCAATCAGCCCCAGCATTTT	CASSGDRVNSNQPQHF
TRBV27	TRBD1	14	NA	TRBJ2-3	TGTGCCATCGGCCCACAGGGGGATACAGATACGCAGTATTTT	CAIGPQGDTDTQYF
TRBV7-9	TRBD1	16	few	TRBJ1-2	TGTGCCAGCAGCCCCTTGAGGGACAGGGTGTCCTATGGCTACACCTTC	CASSPLRDRVSYGYTF
TRBV9	TRBD2	15	NA	TRBJ2-1	TGTGCCAGCAGCCCGGGACTAGCGGGAAAGTATGAGCAGTTCTTC	CASSPGLAGKYEQFF
TRBV29-1	NA	14	NA	TRBJ2-3	TGCAGCGTTGAAGGGTGGGTAGTTCCAGATACGCAGTATTTT	CSVEGWVVPDTQYF
TRBV5-1	NA	12	NA	TRBJ2-5	TGCGCCAGCAGCTTGGCCGTAGAGACCCAGTACTTC	CASSLAVETQYF
TRBV29-1	NA	15	few	TRBJ2-4	TGCAGCGTACGGGACCCTCTATTGACGGAAAACATTCAGTACTTC	CSVRDPLLTENIQYF
TRBV6-5	NA	17	NA	TRBJ1-1	TGTTCCCGCAGTTCCGGCTCACTCGTGGGGGCTTGGACTGAAGCTTTCTTT	CSRSSGSLVGAWTEAFF
TRBV19	NA	14	NA	TRBJ1-1	TGTGCCAGTAGTATAGGGAAGTCGTACACTGAAGCTTTCTTT	CASSIGKSYTEAFF
TRBV27	NA	14	NA	TRBJ1-1	TGTGCCAGCAGTTTAGGGTCCGGTCCCACTGAAGCTTTCTTT	CASSLGSGPTEAFF
TRBV29-1	NA	13	few	TRBJ2-5	TGCGCTCTGAGACAGGGACTCCAAGAGACCCAGTACTTC	CALRQGLQETQYF
TRBV7-9	NA	17	many	TRBJ2-6	TGTGCCAGCAGGGGGACAGGGACTAGCTCTGGGGCCAACGTCCTGACTTTC	CASRGTGTSSGANVLTF
TRBV27	NA	13	few	TRBJ1-2	TGTGCCAGCAGTTTCGGGTCCTGGGGCAGCTACACCTTC	CASSFGSWGSYTF
TRBV6-5	NA	13	NA	TRBJ2-1	TGTGCCAGCAGCCCCGGTGGCAACCACGGGATGTTCTTC	CASSPGGNHGMFF
TRBV3-1	TRBD1	15	NA	TRBJ2-1	TGTGCCAGCAGCCAACCCTCGACAGGGTTGGTTGAGCAGTTCTTC	CASSQPSTGLVEQFF
TRBV11-2	NA	14	NA	TRBJ1-2	TGTGCCAGCAGCTTGGGACACGGGGCATATGGCTACACCTTC	CASSLGHGAYGYTF
TRBV27	NA	14	few	TRBJ2-5	TGTGCCAGCAGTCACCGGGACTTCCAAGAGACCCAGTACTTC	CASSHRDFQETQYF
TRBV6-1	NA	17	many	TRBJ2-3	TGTGCCAGCTCCCCCCGAGGGCCTGCCTCCTTCACAGATACGCAGTATTTT	CASSPRGPASFTDTQYF
TRBV20-1	NA	13	NA	TRBJ2-7	TGCAGTGCCCCTAGGGGGGACTCCTACGAGCAGTACTTC	CSAPRGDSYEQYF